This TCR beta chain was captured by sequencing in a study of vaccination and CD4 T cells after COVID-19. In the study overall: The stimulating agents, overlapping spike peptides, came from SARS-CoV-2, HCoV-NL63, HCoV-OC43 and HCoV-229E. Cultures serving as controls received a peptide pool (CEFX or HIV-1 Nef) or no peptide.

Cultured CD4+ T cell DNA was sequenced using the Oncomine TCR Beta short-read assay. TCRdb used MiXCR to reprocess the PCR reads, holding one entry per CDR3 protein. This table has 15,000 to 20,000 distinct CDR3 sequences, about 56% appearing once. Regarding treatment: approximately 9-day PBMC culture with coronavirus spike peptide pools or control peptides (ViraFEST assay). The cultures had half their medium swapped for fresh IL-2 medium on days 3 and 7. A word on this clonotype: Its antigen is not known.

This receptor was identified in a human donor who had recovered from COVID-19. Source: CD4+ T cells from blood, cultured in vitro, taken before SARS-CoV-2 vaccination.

CDR3 sequence: CASSLSFIQETQYF. CDR3 bases: TGTGCCAGCAGCTTATCTTTCATCCAAGAGACCCAGTACTTC. The chain links TRBV7-6 to TRBJ2-5; D not resolved. Trimming removed 2 bases at V and 1 base at J, with 8 bases between. There are 14 residues in the CDR3. Looked up from germline, CDR1 is SGHVS and CDR2 is FNYEAQ. The full variable domain, in which reference TRBV7-6 and TRBJ2-5 provide the parts outside the CDR3, is GAGVSQSPRYKVTKRGQDVALRCDPISGHVSLYWYRQALGQGPEFLTYFNYEAQQDKSGLPNDRFSAERPEGSISTLTIQRTEQRDSAMYRCASSLSFIQETQYFGPGTRLLVL.